These 24 T cell receptor beta chains were sequenced from one sample in a study of blood T cell repertoires in COVID-19. The method was immunoSEQ multiplex PCR; TCRdb's version includes in-frame clones alone and lacks a portion of them. The repertoire holds roughly 67,000 clones, with 70% to 90% as singletons. The sequenced sample was peripheral blood. All receptors come from a man aged 50 or older with active COVID-19.

The gene calls are TRBV15 and TRBJ1-4, with TRBD1 as a possible D gene (6 bases). Deletions cut 0 bases from V and 9 bases from J, with 17 bases between. The CDR3 loop spans 16 amino acids. The germline CDR1 and CDR2 sequences are LNHNV and YYDKDF (reference sequence). The CDR3 reads CATSRDTTGTPQKLFF. DNA for the CDR3: TGTGCCACCAGCAGAGATACGACCGGGACACCCCAAAAACTGTTTTTT.

The count of this clone is one. V gene TRBV21-1 combines with J gene TRBJ2-1; the listed D gene, TRBD1, was not tested against the DNA. TRBV21-1 is flagged as a pseudogene. This CDR3 contains 13 residues. The CDR3 loop is CASSTSSYNEQFF. The DNA of the CDR3 is TGTGCCAGCAGCACCAGCTCCTACAATGAGCAGTTCTTC.

In this sample, this clone turned up once. The V and J genes are TRBV29-1 and TRBJ1-1, with 7 nucleotides matching TRBD1. Germline V gene lookup returns CDR1 SQVTM and CDR2 ANQGSEA. J gave up 0 bases and V 5 bases, and 6 bases lay outside the gene matches. The CDR3 is 14 residues long. The CDR3 is CSVSRTGVNTEAFF. The CDR3 coding sequence is TGCAGCGTTTCTCGGACAGGAGTGAACACTGAAGCTTTCTTT.

This chain uses TRBV30 with TRBJ2-5; 10 bases line up with TRBD1. Looked up from germline, CDR1 is GTSNPN and CDR2 is SVGIG (reference sequence). V lost 3 bases, J lost 4 bases, and 2 bases stayed unmatched. This CDR3 contains 13 residues. In nucleotides, the CDR3 is TGTGCCTGGAGGGGACAGGGGAGAGAGACCCAGTACTTC. This sequence encodes CAWRGQGRETQYF.

The chain recombines TRBV27 with TRBJ1-1; D is ambiguous. Trimming cost V 5 bases and J 1 base, with 14 bases left between them. In germline, CDR1 is MNHEY, CDR2 SMNVEV (reference sequence). The CDR3 is 15 residues long. CDR3 bases: TGTGCCAGCAGTCCCACTACACTTGGGAACACTGAAGCTTTCTTT. It translates to CASSPTTLGNTEAFF.

The chain combines TRBV7-3 with TRBJ2-5; 7 bases align to TRBD1. V gave up 1 base and J gave up 3 bases; unmatched junction bases: 5. Germline loops: CDR1 SGHTA, CDR2 FQGTGA. CDR3 size: 15 residues. The CDR3 coding sequence is TGTGCCAGCAGCTTAATGGGGACAGCGAAAGAGACCCAGTACTTC. It is translated as CASSLMGTAKETQYF.

The gene calls are TRBV24-1 and TRBJ2-5; TRBD2 matches at 7 bases. Germline V gives CDR1 KGHDR, CDR2 SFDVKD. The CDR3 is 15 residues long. After removal of 4 bases from V and 3 bases from J, the junction contained 7 bases not matched to a gene. The CDR3 DNA reads TGTGCCACCAGTGAGCCGGGAGGAGGAAAAGAGACCCAGTACTTC. Translated, it gives CATSEPGGGKETQYF.

The V and J genes are TRBV5-5 and TRBJ1-2, with TRBD1 matching 7 bases. Unmatched junction bases numbered 3, after V lost 4 bases and J lost 3 bases. The germline V gene has CDR1 SGHKS and CDR2 YYEKEE (reference sequence). This CDR3 is 13 amino acids long. The CDR3 DNA reads TGTGCCAGCAGCCCCCAGGGGGACTATGGCTACACCTTC. This gives the protein CASSPQGDYGYTF.

This chain joins TRBV25-1 and TRBJ1-2; perhaps TRBD1 as D (6 bases). The germline V and J ends were trimmed by 3 bases and 6 bases, with 20 bases remaining between them. The CDR3 length is 16 residues. Per germline, CDR1 MGHDK and CDR2 SYGVNS. The CDR3 DNA follows: TGTGCCAGCAGTGAGGGCCTGGACAGTTTGGGGCATGGCTACACCTTC. Amino acids: CASSEGLDSLGHGYTF.

The CDR3, as DNA: TGCGCCAGCAGCCAAGATCTAAGCTTTGGCGAGCAGTACTTC. Its translation: CASSQDLSFGEQYF. The rearrangement joins TRBV4-3 to TRBJ2-7; no reliable D call. CDR1 is LGHNA and CDR2 is YSLEER in the germline V gene. V was trimmed by 0 bases and J by 6 bases, leaving 12 bases between them. This CDR3 contains 14 residues.

V usage is TRBV30 and J usage is TRBJ1-2; D possibly corresponds to TRBD1 (5 bases). The CDR3 extends over 11 amino acids. Germline values: CDR1 GTSNPN, CDR2 SVGIG (reference sequence). V shed 2 bases and J shed 7 bases, with 8 bases lying between them. DNA for the CDR3: TGTGCCTGGAGTTGGGGGGGTGGCTACACCTTC. Protein: CAWSWGGGYTF.

The chain joins TRBV5-4 to TRBJ2-5; 7 nucleotides match TRBD2. This CDR3 is 15 amino acids long. Germline CDR1 SGHNT, CDR2 YYREEE (reference sequence). V gave up 3 bases and J gave up 2 bases; unmatched junction bases: 7. For the CDR3, the DNA is TGTGCCAGCAGCTCCGCTGGGGGGGTTCAAGAGACCCAGTACTTC. It yields the protein CASSSAGGVQETQYF.

The CDR3 sequence: CASSQLRNSGANVLTF. The CDR3 DNA reads as TGTGCCAGCAGCCAATTGAGGAACTCTGGGGCCAACGTCCTGACTTTC. The chain recombines TRBV3-1 (or the pseudogene TRBV3-2) with TRBJ2-6, with D unclear. The ends were cut back, 2 bases at V and 0 bases at J, with 8 bases in the middle. This CDR3 comprises 16 residues. Germline V gene sequence: CDR1 LGHDT, CDR2 YNNKEL (reference sequence).

The chain recombines TRBV14 with TRBJ2-3, with 7 bases aligning to TRBD2. Germline V gene lookup returns CDR1 SGHDN and CDR2 FVKESK. The CDR3 loop spans 18 amino acids. With V trimmed by 4 bases and J by 1 base, 14 bases remained unmatched. CDR3 sequence: CASSRRPQSGVRTDTQYF. DNA of the CDR3: TGTGCCAGCAGCCGGCGCCCTCAAAGCGGGGTCCGCACAGATACGCAGTATTTT.

This chain uses TRBV28 with TRBJ1-1; no firm D call. This CDR3 spans 16 amino acids. CDR1 is MDHEN and CDR2 is SYDVKM in the germline V gene. Deletions cut 6 bases from V and 7 bases from J, with 24 bases between. The CDR3 DNA reads as TGTGCCAGCAGACCCACCCCGACACTCGGGGAGGTTGAAGCTTTCTTT. Translated, it gives CASRPTPTLGEVEAFF. The entire variable domain, with the rest obtained from reference TRBV28 and TRBJ1-1, is as follows: DVKVTQSSRYLVKRTGEKVFLECVQDMDHENMFWYRQDPGLGLRLIYFSYDVKMKEKGDIPEGYSVSREKKERFSLILESASTNQTSMYLCASRPTPTLGEVEAFFGQGTRLTVV.

This clone was picked up a small number of times. The genes are TRBV7-8 and TRBJ2-1; 10 bases agree with TRBD1. V shed 5 bases, J shed 5 bases, and the junction held 3 bases outside the gene matches. Germline V CDR1 and CDR2: SGHVS, FQNEAQ. The CDR3 contains 14 residues. The CDR3 DNA reads as TGTGCCAGCAGCGCCGGGACAGGGGACAATGAGCAGTTCTTC. This codes for CASSAGTGDNEQFF. Supplemented by reference TRBV7-8 and TRBJ2-1, the full variable domain reads GAGVSQSPRYKVAKRGQDVALRCDPISGHVSLFWYQQALGQGPEFLTYFQNEAQLDKSGLPSDRFFAERPEGSVSTLKIQRTQQEDSAVYLCASSAGTGDNEQFFGPGTRLTVL.

The CDR3 DNA sequence: TGTGCCAGCTCACCTGGAGCAGGGATATCATATGGCTACACCTTC. Translation gives CASSPGAGISYGYTF. The gene calls are TRBV18 and TRBJ1-2, with D perhaps matching TRBD1 (5 bases). Germline V gene sequence: CDR1 KGHSH, CDR2 LQKENI. There are 15 residues in the CDR3. V was cut by 3 bases and J by 5 bases, with 16 bases left in between.

This clone was picked up one time. This chain links TRBV4-3 with TRBJ1-6, with 8 bases that match TRBD1. Trimming at V came to 3 bases and at J to 7 bases, leaving 5 bases not matched to a gene. CDR1 LGHNA and CDR2 YSLEER come from the germline V gene. The CDR3 runs 15 residues. CDR3 bases: TGCGCCAGCAGCCAGAGGACAGGGATGAATTCACCCCTCCACTTT. Protein sequence: CASSQRTGMNSPLHF.

This chain uses TRBV18 with TRBJ2-2; 7 nucleotides agree with TRBD1. This CDR3 is 16 amino acids long. Trimming at V came to 3 bases and at J to 3 bases, leaving 7 bases not matched to a gene. CDR1 and CDR2 (germline): KGHSH, LQKENI. CDR3: CASSPSTGLDTGELFF. The CDR3 coding sequence is TGTGCCAGCTCACCGTCGACAGGGTTGGACACCGGGGAGCTGTTTTTT.

In its sample, this clone was seen once. This chain joins TRBV3-1 (or the pseudogene TRBV3-2) and TRBJ2-5, with 8 bases identical to TRBD2. The CDR3 consists of 17 residues. Germline V CDR1 and CDR2: LGHDT, YNNKEL (reference sequence). The J segment lost 5 bases and the V segment lost 2 bases, leaving 13 bases of the junction unmatched. The CDR3 region is CASSQSGTGGAAETQYF. For the CDR3, the DNA is TGTGCCAGCAGCCAATCCGGAACGGGGGGGGCCGCGGAGACCCAGTACTTC.

The chain carries TRBV6-5 and TRBJ2-1; TRBD2 aligns across 9 bases. There are 15 residues in the CDR3. V shed 2 bases, J shed 8 bases, and the junction held 7 bases outside the gene matches. Germline CDR1 MNHEY, CDR2 SVGAGI. The CDR3 sequence is CASSYPGTSSDEQFF. CDR3 DNA: TGTGCCAGCAGTTACCCCGGGACTAGCAGCGATGAGCAGTTCTTC.

The genes are TRBV29-1 and TRBJ1-1; 12 nucleotides align to TRBD1. The V segment lost 6 bases and the J segment 10 bases; nucleotides outside the gene matches: 9. CDR1 is SQVTM and CDR2 is ANQGSEA in the germline V gene. The CDR3 is 13 residues long. CDR3 sequence: CSVSIGTGGGAFF. The CDR3 region has the DNA TGCAGCGTCAGTATCGGGACAGGGGGCGGAGCTTTCTTT.

This chain joins TRBV18 and TRBJ2-7; D call uncertain. V lost 2 bases and J 2 bases, leaving 7 bases between the germline ends. The CDR3 is made up of 13 amino acids. Germline values: CDR1 KGHSH, CDR2 LQKENI. The CDR3 DNA reads TGTGCCAGCTCACCAAACAACGCCTACGAGCAGTACTTC. Translating gives CASSPNNAYEQYF.

V usage is TRBV5-1 and J usage is TRBJ2-3, with TRBD2 identical over 7 bases. Trimming cost V 4 bases and J 0 bases; bases outside gene matches: 8. The germline CDR1 and CDR2 sequences are SGHRS and YFSETQ. This CDR3 region has 16 residues. The CDR3 nucleotides are TGCGCCAGCAGCCGAGCTAGCGGCACTAGCACAGATACGCAGTATTTT. Translation: CASSRASGTSTDTQYF.